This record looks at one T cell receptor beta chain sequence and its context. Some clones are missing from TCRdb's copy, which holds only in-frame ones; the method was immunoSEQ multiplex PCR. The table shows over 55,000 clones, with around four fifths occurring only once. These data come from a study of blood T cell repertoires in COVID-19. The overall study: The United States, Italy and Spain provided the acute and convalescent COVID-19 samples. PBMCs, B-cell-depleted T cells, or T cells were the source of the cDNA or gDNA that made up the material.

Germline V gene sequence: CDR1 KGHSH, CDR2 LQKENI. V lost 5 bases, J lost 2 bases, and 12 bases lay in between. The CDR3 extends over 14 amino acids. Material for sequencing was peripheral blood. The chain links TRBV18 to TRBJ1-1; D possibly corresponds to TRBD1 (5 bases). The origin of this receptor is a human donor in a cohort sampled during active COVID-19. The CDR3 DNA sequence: TGTGCCAGCTCAGCCGGGGGAGGAAACACTGAAGCTTTCTTT. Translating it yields CASSAGGGNTEAFF.